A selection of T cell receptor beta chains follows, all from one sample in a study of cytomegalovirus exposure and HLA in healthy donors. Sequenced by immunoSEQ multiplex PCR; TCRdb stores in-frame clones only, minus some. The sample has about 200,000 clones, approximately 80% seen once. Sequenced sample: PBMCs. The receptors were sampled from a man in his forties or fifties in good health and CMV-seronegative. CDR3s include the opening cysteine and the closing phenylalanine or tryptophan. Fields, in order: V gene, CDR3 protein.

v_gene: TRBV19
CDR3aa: CASKPGTPLPRGNEKLFF

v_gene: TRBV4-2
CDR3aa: CASSQTAGASSYEQYF

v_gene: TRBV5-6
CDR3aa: CASSFRLQTEETQYF

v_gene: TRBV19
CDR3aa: CASSIGAGFGEQYF

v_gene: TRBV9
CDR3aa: CASSPHPASNGEQYF

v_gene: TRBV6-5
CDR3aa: CASSPDRGREKLFF

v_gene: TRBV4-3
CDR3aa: CASSQDMAVGTEAFF

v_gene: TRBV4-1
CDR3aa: CASSQVTSGILYEQYF

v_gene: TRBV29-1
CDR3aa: CSVLVSRYGYTF

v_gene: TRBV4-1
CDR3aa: CASSQEVKAGSELFF

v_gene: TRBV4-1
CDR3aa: CASSQAGQTNQPQHF

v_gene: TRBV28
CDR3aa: CASSLRGLAGVPSYNEQFF

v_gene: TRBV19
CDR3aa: CASSIRRREQGQPQHF

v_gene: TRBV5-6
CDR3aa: CASSSRGGTGNTEAFF

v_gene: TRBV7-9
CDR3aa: CSSTVTGGDEKLFF

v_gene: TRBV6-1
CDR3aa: CASSESGWGGLGYTF

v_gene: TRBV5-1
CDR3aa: CASSLGSAGRSTDTQYF

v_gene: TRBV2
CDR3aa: CASSGSGRRADTQYF

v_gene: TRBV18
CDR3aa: CASSGTGENNEQFF

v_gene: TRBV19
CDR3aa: CASRVAGRSSYEQYF

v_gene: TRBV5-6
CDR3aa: CASSLAGLSNYGYTF

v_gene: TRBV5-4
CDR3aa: CASSPGTSGPNEQFF

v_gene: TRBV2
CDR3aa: CASSITIGTGDYNEQFF

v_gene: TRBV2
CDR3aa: CASSVQGQNYEQYF